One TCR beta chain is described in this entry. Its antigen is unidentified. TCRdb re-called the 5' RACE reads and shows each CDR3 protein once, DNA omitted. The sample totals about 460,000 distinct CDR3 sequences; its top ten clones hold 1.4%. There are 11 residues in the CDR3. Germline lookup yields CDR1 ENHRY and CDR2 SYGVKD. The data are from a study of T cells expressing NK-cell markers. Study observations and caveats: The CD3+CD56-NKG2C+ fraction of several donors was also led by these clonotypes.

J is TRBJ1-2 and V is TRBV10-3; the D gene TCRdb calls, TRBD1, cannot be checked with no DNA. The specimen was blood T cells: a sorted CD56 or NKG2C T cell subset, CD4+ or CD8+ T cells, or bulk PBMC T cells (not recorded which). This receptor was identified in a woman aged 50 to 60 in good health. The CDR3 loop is CAISNRGGYTF.